This passage covers 23 T cell receptor beta chains from one sample sequenced in a study of T-cell memory formation after mild COVID-19. Via MiXCR, TCRdb re-called the 5' RACE reads, giving one row per CDR3 protein. The table records approximately 40,000 distinct CDR3 sequences, more than 9.5% of them present only once. What was sequenced was PBMCs or a T cell subset sorted from them (not recorded which). The receptors here all came from a man aged 18 to 30 who had mild COVID-19 (a few samples of this study predate the infection). Cell type and time point are not known.

This clonotype occurred a few times. This chain connects TRBV12-3 or TRBV12-4 to TRBJ1-3; 7 bases are a match to TRBD1. Trimming at V came to 6 bases and at J to 4 bases, leaving 6 bases not matched to a gene. CDR3 length: 14 residues. CDR3 nucleotide sequence: TGTGCCAGCAGGGAGACAGGGTCGGGAAACACCATATATTTT. Amino acid sequence: CASRETGSGNTIYF.

Many counts were recorded for this clonotype. The rearrangement joins TRBV7-9 to TRBJ2-7; D may match TRBD1 or TRBD2 (6 bases each). Germline V gene lookup returns CDR1 SEHNR and CDR2 FQNEAQ (reference sequence). The CDR3 extends over 13 amino acids. V dropped 5 bases and J dropped 6 bases, with 14 bases sitting between them. CDR3 protein: CASSGPSGAEQYF. For the CDR3, the DNA is TGTGCCAGCAGCGGCCCGTCGGGGGCCGAGCAGTACTTC.

The table lists this clonotype with many counts. At one boundary the junction diverges from the germline segment, which might be a read error. This chain uses TRBV20-1 with TRBJ2-3; 7 bases line up with TRBD1. CDR1 and CDR2 (germline): DFQATT, SNEGSKA (reference sequence). The CDR3 is 11 amino acids. The CDR3 sequence: CSAVTDRVHFF. The CDR3 DNA is TGCAGTGCCGTTACCGACAGGGTCCATTTTTTT.

This clonotype was counted ten times or more. The chain is built from TRBV20-1 and TRBJ2-5, with TRBD1 identical over 7 bases. V gave up 0 bases and J gave up 6 bases; unmatched junction bases: 4. Per germline, CDR1 DFQATT and CDR2 SNEGSKA (reference sequence). The CDR3 extends over 13 amino acids. The CDR3 DNA sequence: TGCAGTGCTAGAGAAGGGGGCCTGAAGACCCAGTACTTC. Residues: CSAREGGLKTQYF.

The rearrangement joins TRBV5-5 to TRBJ2-7; D might be TRBD1 (6 bases). Trimming shortened V by 0 bases and J by 3 bases, and 13 bases separated the two germline ends. The germline V gene has CDR1 SGHKS and CDR2 YYEKEE (reference sequence). This CDR3 has 15 amino acids. CDR3 protein: CASSLAGDEDYEQYV. CDR3 in DNA: TGTGCCAGCAGCTTGGCAGGGGATGAGGACTACGAGCAGTACGTC.

As for this clonotype: Germline and junction disagree at one end, which may indicate a read error. The chain is built from TRBV15 and TRBJ2-5; no clear D gene. The CDR3 extends over 16 amino acids. The germline V gene has CDR1 LNHNV and CDR2 YYDKDF (reference sequence). CDR3 residues: CATSRDLPANQETKYF. For the CDR3, the DNA is TGTGCCACCAGCAGAGATCTTCCCGCCAACCAAGAGACCAAGTACTTC.

This clonotype appeared many times. This rearrangement joins TRBV28 to TRBJ1-5; a possible D gene is TRBD1 (6 bases). Germline V lookup: CDR1 MDHEN, CDR2 SYDVKM. V dropped 3 bases and J dropped 5 bases, with 11 bases sitting between them. The CDR3 is made up of 14 amino acids. CDR3 loop: CASSLSQGYQPQHF. CDR3 nucleotides: TGTGCCAGCAGTTTGAGCCAGGGGTATCAGCCCCAGCATTTT.

This clonotype was seen ten or more times. The chain couples TRBV7-2 to TRBJ2-3; perhaps TRBD2 as D (5 bases). There are 15 residues in the CDR3. Trimming shortened V by 3 bases and J by 3 bases, and 13 bases separated the two germline ends. Germline-derived CDR1 and CDR2 are SGHTA and FQGNSA. The CDR3 loop reads CASSFAGLFTDTQYF. CDR3 coding DNA: TGTGCCAGCAGCTTCGCAGGACTTTTTACAGATACGCAGTATTTT.

The V gene is TRBV3-1, the J gene TRBJ2-7; a possible D gene is TRBD2 (6 bases). Germline V gene data show CDR1 as LGHDT and CDR2 as YNNKEL (reference sequence). The CDR3 totals 13 residues. Trimming cost V 1 base and J 2 bases, with 6 bases left between them. In DNA form, the CDR3 reads TGTGCCAGCAGCCAAGCGGGGGCCTACGAGCAGTACTTC. Its translation is CASSQAGAYEQYF.

At least ten counts were recorded for this clonotype. The rearrangement links TRBV6-5 to TRBJ1-5; no definite D call. This CDR3 region has 14 residues. Trimming stripped 5 bases from V and 0 bases from J, with 8 bases between. CDR1 is MNHEY and CDR2 is SVGAGI in the germline V gene. The CDR3 here is CASSQSNSNQPQHF. In nucleotides, the CDR3 is TGTGCCAGCAGTCAGAGTAATAGCAATCAGCCCCAGCATTTT.

At least ten counts were recorded for this clonotype. The V call is TRBV4-2, the J call TRBJ2-1; possible D gene TRBD2, 5 bases. Germline CDR1 is LGHNA and CDR2 is YNFKEQ. Trimming pared 5 bases from V and 2 bases from J, leaving 10 bases between. The CDR3 loop spans 14 amino acids. CDR3 protein: CASSKTGTYNEQFF. In DNA form, the CDR3 reads TGTGCCAGCAGCAAAACCGGGACCTACAATGAGCAGTTCTTC.

Many counts were recorded for this clonotype. V is TRBV4-3 and J is TRBJ2-1, with D perhaps TRBD2 (5 bases). This CDR3 comprises 14 residues. V was clipped by 2 bases and J by 7 bases, with 12 bases between them. Germline V gene sequence: CDR1 LGHNA, CDR2 YSLEER. The CDR3 region has the DNA TGCGCCAGCAGCCAATTAAGTACTAGGAATGAGCAGTTCTTC. Its protein product is CASSQLSTRNEQFF.

This clonotype was counted at least ten times. V is TRBV2 and J is TRBJ1-1; tentatively, D is TRBD1 (6 bases). The CDR3 runs to 12 residues. Germline lookup yields CDR1 SNHLY and CDR2 FYNNEI. Trimming shortened V by 6 bases and J by 4 bases, and 9 bases separated the two germline ends. The CDR3 loop is CASRRGGTEAFF. CDR3 coding DNA: TGTGCCAGCAGGAGGGGGGGCACTGAAGCTTTCTTT.

This chain connects TRBV7-6 to TRBJ2-7, with D tentatively TRBD2 (5 bases). This CDR3 is built from 14 residues. Trimming removed 2 bases from V and 0 bases from J, with 8 bases in between. Germline CDR1 and CDR2: SGHVS and FNYEAQ. CDR3 sequence reads: CASSLSGISYEQYF. The DNA of the CDR3 is TGTGCCAGCAGCTTATCCGGGATCTCCTACGAGCAGTACTTC.

The V call is TRBV7-6, the J call TRBJ1-1; 7 bases agree with TRBD1. The CDR3 spans 17 residues. Trimming cost V 1 base and J 5 bases; bases outside gene matches: 13. Germline V CDR1 and CDR2: SGHVS, FNYEAQ. The CDR3 sequence is CASSLEPGGDAWTEAFF. CDR3 nucleotides: TGTGCCAGCAGCTTAGAACCAGGGGGGGACGCGTGGACTGAAGCTTTCTTT.

This clonotype has ten or more counts. J is TRBJ2-3 and V is TRBV10-3; D not certain. Germline-derived CDR1 and CDR2 are ENHRY and SYGVKD. The CDR3 totals 13 residues. V was pared by 7 bases and J by 5 bases, with 13 bases between. CDR3 region: CAIKGTQGDTQYF. The CDR3 region has the DNA TGTGCCATCAAGGGCACCCAAGGAGATACGCAGTATTTT.

This clonotype was observed many times. CDR3 DNA sequence: TGTGCCAGCTCACCGGGCCATGCCGCTGAGACCCAGTACTTC. It is translated as CASSPGHAAETQYF. The rearrangement uses TRBV18 and TRBJ2-5; D is ambiguous. Germline V gives CDR1 KGHSH, CDR2 LQKENI. The CDR3 totals 14 residues. The V gene lost 3 bases and the J gene lost 5 bases, with 13 bases spanning the gap.

This clonotype was recorded many times. This rearrangement joins TRBV12-3 or TRBV12-4 to TRBJ1-4, with TRBD1 matching over 8 bases. This CDR3 comprises 15 residues. V shed 6 bases and J 11 bases; nucleotides not matched to a gene: 14. The CDR3, as DNA: TGTGCCAGCAGCCCGGGGGACAGGCCGGGTATCAAACTGTTTTTT. Amino acids: CASSPGDRPGIKLFF.

This clonotype has a count of ten or more. CDR3 in DNA: TGTGCCACCGAGGAGGAAATAGGCACTGAAGCTTTCTTT. Amino acid sequence: CATEEEIGTEAFF. The chain joins TRBV7-2 to TRBJ1-1; unclear D gene. The CDR3 covers 13 residues. In germline, CDR1 is SGHTA, CDR2 FQGNSA. Deletions cut 10 bases from V and 4 bases from J, with 16 bases between.

This clonotype was picked up many times. The chain carries TRBV24-1 and TRBJ2-3, with D tentatively TRBD1 (6 bases). V lost 5 bases to trimming and J lost 4 bases, with 12 bases between them. CDR3 length: 14 residues. Per the germline V gene, CDR1 is KGHDR and CDR2 is SFDVKD. CDR3 nucleotide sequence: TGTGCCACCAGTGCCTACAGGGTTGCAGATACGCAGTATTTT. Translated, it gives CATSAYRVADTQYF.

At least ten counts were recorded for this clonotype. This chain joins TRBV3-1 and TRBJ2-7; TRBD2 aligns across 9 bases. V shed 4 bases and J 3 bases; nucleotides not matched to a gene: 7. The CDR3 has 15 residues. Germline V gene data show CDR1 as LGHDT and CDR2 as YNNKEL (reference sequence). DNA for the CDR3: TGTGCCAGCAGCCCTTTAGCGGGGGCTAGCTACGAGCAGTACTTC. It is translated as CASSPLAGASYEQYF.

At least ten counts were recorded for this clonotype. The chain is built from TRBV24-1 and TRBJ2-3, with D unresolved. Germline-derived CDR1 and CDR2 are KGHDR and SFDVKD. Trimming left V 4 bases short and J 0 bases short, with 7 bases between. The CDR3 is 14 amino acids. The CDR3 reads CATSDPASTDTQYF. CDR3 nucleotide sequence: TGTGCCACCAGTGACCCGGCTAGCACAGATACGCAGTATTTT.

In this sample, this clonotype turned up many times. V gene TRBV4-1 combines with J gene TRBJ2-3; 12 bases line up with TRBD2. V lost 0 bases to trimming and J lost 3 bases; unmatched junction nucleotides: 13. The CDR3 has 20 residues. Germline assignment: CDR1 MGHRA and CDR2 YSYEKL. CDR3 DNA: TGCGCCAGCAGCCAAGAACCAGGGCTAGCGGGGGGGCGGGAAACAGATACGCAGTATTTT. Its protein is CASSQEPGLAGGRETDTQYF.